This TCR beta chain originates from a study of CD8 T cells in Susac syndrome. Background on the study: The sequenced Susac syndrome patients comprised 5 or 6 with active disease and about 8 in remission.

This clonotype was counted a single time. Its antigen is unknown. Study-wide findings and caveats: Clonal expansion was not observed in the Susac syndrome CD4+ T cell repertoires.

The germline gives CDR1 LGHNA, CDR2 YSLEER. V shed 4 bases and J 7 bases; nucleotides not matched to a gene: 4. CDR3 length equals 13 residues. Reverse transcription used about 0.45 to 1 ug RNA and random hexamers. Amplification of TCR beta CDR3 spanned 54 Vbeta and 13 Jbeta via immunoSEQ multiplex PCR. Using its own MiXCR run on the immunoSEQ multiplex PCR reads, TCRdb lists one record per CDR3 protein. The sample lists 170,000 or so distinct CDR3 sequences, roughly 95% seen once, with 0.12% in the top ten. Negative isolation was applied to CD8+ and CD4+ T cells, and FACS enrichment was applied to TEMRA cells.

The sequence was obtained from a human donor with Susac syndrome. The rearrangement uses TRBV4-3 and TRBJ2-7; 10 bases map to TRBD1. What was sequenced was CD4+ T cells from PBMCs. CDR3 DNA: TGCGCCAGCAGCCCTAGGACAGGGGGGGAGCAGTACTTC. Encoded protein: CASSPRTGGEQYF.